These 30 T cell receptor beta chains were all obtained from the same sample, sequenced in a study of neurological immune-mediated disorders. TCRdb re-called the 5' RACE reads through MiXCR, storing one row per CDR3 protein. Of some 38,000 distinct CDR3 sequences in the sample, over 8.5% were seen once. Described time point: technical triplicate 1. The sample comprised PBMCs. The origin of the receptors is a man aged 55 to 69 with HTLV-1-associated myelopathy (HAM/TSP).

At least ten counts were recorded for this clonotype. This chain joins TRBV20-1 and TRBJ2-7; D is undetermined. CDR3 size: 11 residues. Germline CDR1 DFQATT, CDR2 SNEGSKA (reference sequence). The germline V and J ends were trimmed by 5 bases and 0 bases, with 5 bases remaining between them. DNA of the CDR3: TGCAGTGCTCCCGTCTCCTACGAGCAGTACTTC. Protein: CSAPVSYEQYF.

This clonotype was counted many times. J is TRBJ2-5 and V is TRBV27; 11 bases are a match to TRBD2. V lost 5 bases, J lost 5 bases, and 13 bases stayed unmatched. Per the germline V gene, CDR1 is MNHEY and CDR2 is SMNVEV (reference sequence). There are 17 residues in the CDR3. As DNA, the CDR3 is TGTGCCAGCAGTCCTCTAGCGGGAGGACCTTTCGGCGAGACCCAGTACTTC. Encoded protein: CASSPLAGGPFGETQYF.

This clonotype has ten or more counts. This sequence joins TRBV27 and TRBJ1-4, with TRBD1 matching 8 bases. The trim removed 5 bases at V and 13 bases at J, leaving 12 bases unmatched. Germline V CDR1 and CDR2: MNHEY, SMNVEV (reference sequence). The CDR3 has 14 amino acids. The CDR3 here is CASSGTGGGRRLFF. The CDR3 DNA sequence: TGTGCCAGCAGTGGGACAGGTGGGGGTCGGCGACTGTTTTTT. Combining the CDR3 with reference TRBV27 and TRBJ1-4 gives the whole variable domain EAQVTQNPRYLITVTGKKLTVTCSQNMNHEYMSWYRQDPGLGLRQIYYSMNVEVTDKGDVPEGYKVSRKEKRNFPLILESPSPNQTSLYFCASSGTGGGRRLFFGSGTQLSVL.

This clonotype qualifies as medium-sized (0.01 to 0.1%). The chain recombines TRBV20-1 with TRBJ2-5; 8 positions agree with TRBD2. This CDR3 region has 14 residues. The V and J ends lost 1 base and 4 bases, in that order; junction bases with no gene match: 5. Germline loops: CDR1 DFQATT, CDR2 SNEGSKA (reference sequence). CDR3 bases: TGCAGTGCTAGAGCGGGAGGGCCGTTAGAGACCCAGTACTTC. It yields the protein CSARAGGPLETQYF.

This clonotype was recorded many times. The rearrangement links TRBV11-2 to TRBJ2-7; 9 nucleotides match TRBD1. The germline gives CDR1 SGHAT, CDR2 FQNNGV. This CDR3 is built from 15 residues. With V trimmed by 5 bases and J by 5 bases, 10 bases remained unmatched. The CDR3 nucleotides are TGTGCCAGCAGCAGCGGCCGGGACAGGGTCCACGAGCAGTACTTC. Translating it yields CASSSGRDRVHEQYF.

The V call is TRBV10-3, the J call TRBJ1-1, with a possible D match to TRBD1 (5 bases). Trimming shortened V by 0 bases and J by 8 bases, and 10 bases separated the two germline ends. Germline CDR1 reads ENHRY; CDR2 reads SYGVKD. CDR3 length: 13 amino acids. CDR3 loop: CAISESIQGEAFF. CDR3 nucleotide sequence: TGTGCCATCAGTGAGTCCATCCAGGGAGAAGCTTTCTTT.

This clonotype has ten or more counts. The J gene is TRBJ1-2, the V gene TRBV7-2, with TRBD1 as a possible D gene (6 bases). CDR1 is SGHTA, CDR2 FQGNSA, per germline. The CDR3 sequence is 13 residues long. V dropped 0 bases and J dropped 8 bases, with 10 bases sitting between them. The CDR3 protein is CASSLALTGGYTF. In nucleotides, the CDR3 is TGTGCCAGCAGCTTAGCCCTCACAGGGGGCTACACCTTC. The complete variable domain, with remaining parts taken from reference TRBV7-2 and TRBJ1-2, reads GAGVSQSPSNKVTEKGKDVELRCDPISGHTALYWYRQSLGQGLEFLIYFQGNSAPDKSGLPSDRFSAERTGGSVSTLTIQRTQQEDSAVYLCASSLALTGGYTFGSGTRLTVV.

This clonotype appeared many times. The rearrangement links TRBV18 to TRBJ2-2; D not certain. CDR1 KGHSH and CDR2 LQKENI come from the germline V gene. This CDR3 spans 15 amino acids. The V end was cut by 3 bases, the J end by 1 base, with 9 bases between. DNA for the CDR3: TGTGCCAGCTCACCTGTGCGGATGAACACCGGGGAGCTGTTTTTT. This encodes CASSPVRMNTGELFF.

This clonotype appeared many times. The chain is built from TRBV29-1 and TRBJ1-1, with a weak D call TRBD1 (6 bases). Trimming shortened V by 6 bases and J by 0 bases, and 8 bases separated the two germline ends. Germline V gives CDR1 SQVTM, CDR2 ANQGSEA. The CDR3 extends over 12 amino acids. CDR3 protein: CSVTGLNTEAFF. CDR3 DNA sequence: TGCAGCGTCACAGGGTTGAACACTGAAGCTTTCTTT.

This clonotype was detected many times. V usage is TRBV5-6 and J usage is TRBJ2-7; D may be TRBD1 (6 bases). V gave up 4 bases and J gave up 3 bases, with 11 bases separating them. The germline V gene encodes CDR1 SGHDT and CDR2 YYEEEE. The CDR3 loop spans 13 amino acids. This CDR3 reads CASSPLQGYEQYF. The DNA of the CDR3 is TGTGCCAGCAGCCCCCTACAGGGCTACGAGCAGTACTTC.

This clonotype was detected ten times or more. This rearrangement joins TRBV18 to TRBJ2-5; D gene uncertain. The CDR3 covers 12 residues. The V end was cut by 3 bases, the J end by 5 bases, with 7 bases between. Germline V gene data show CDR1 as KGHSH and CDR2 as LQKENI. CDR3 in DNA: TGTGCCAGCTCACCTGTGAGGGAGACCCAGTACTTC. It encodes CASSPVRETQYF.

The table lists this clonotype with many counts. This sequence joins TRBV7-2 and TRBJ2-3, with TRBD2 matching 14 bases. With V trimmed by 5 bases and J by 11 bases, 3 bases remained unmatched. The CDR3 length is 13 residues. Germline CDR1 and CDR2: SGHTA and FQGNSA. CDR3 protein: CASSPGLAGVQYF. CDR3 DNA: TGTGCCAGCAGCCCGGGACTAGCGGGAGTGCAGTATTTT.

This clonotype was observed many times. This chain joins TRBV7-8 and TRBJ2-1; 7 bases line up with TRBD2. With 4 bases clipped from V and 10 bases from J, the junction kept 10 bases outside the gene matches. The CDR3 is 14 amino acids. CDR1 and CDR2 (germline): SGHVS, FQNEAQ. This CDR3 reads CASSSRLIGGEQFF. CDR3 coding DNA: TGTGCCAGCAGCTCCCGATTGATCGGGGGGGAGCAGTTCTTC.

This clonotype was found many times. The rearrangement uses TRBV20-1 and TRBJ2-3; D call uncertain. The CDR3 has 14 amino acids. Trimming removed 1 base from V and 1 base from J, with 9 bases in between. Germline CDR1 DFQATT, CDR2 SNEGSKA (reference sequence). Written as DNA, the CDR3 is TGCAGTGCTAGAGTGGGAAGCGGCACAGATACGCAGTATTTT. This encodes CSARVGSGTDTQYF.

This clonotype was recorded many times. This chain links TRBV9 with TRBJ2-5; no reliable D call. The V end was cut by 3 bases, the J end by 0 bases, with 12 bases between. Germline V gene data show CDR1 as SGDLS and CDR2 as YYNGEE. This CDR3 region has 15 residues. The CDR3 nucleotides are TGTGCCAGCAGCGCCCCATGGAGACACCAAGAGACCCAGTACTTC. Residues: CASSAPWRHQETQYF.

This clonotype was recorded at least ten times. The CDR3 sequence: CAINDENRAGNTIYF. DNA of the CDR3: TGTGCCATCAATGATGAGAACAGGGCTGGAAACACCATATATTTT. This sequence joins TRBV10-3 and TRBJ1-3; a weak D match, TRBD1 (6 bases). Germline CDR1 and CDR2: ENHRY and SYGVKD. Trimming left V 7 bases short and J 2 bases short, with 15 bases between. CDR3 length: 15 residues.

In the case of this clonotype: One base away lies a much larger clone, so this may be a sequencing read error. The rearrangement joins TRBV9 to TRBJ2-5; weak D call: TRBD2 (5 bases). The V gene lost 9 bases and the J gene lost 5 bases, with 17 bases spanning the gap. Germline lookup yields CDR1 SGDLS and CDR2 YYNGEE. The length of the CDR3 is 13 residues. CDR3 region: CANTAGPGETQYF. The CDR3, as DNA: TGTGCCAACACCGCGGGTCCCGGGGAGACCCAGTACTTC.

The chain uses TRBV6-5 and TRBJ1-5; D not certain. This CDR3 spans 15 amino acids. Trimming took 6 bases from V and 3 from J, leaving 15 bases between them. Per the germline V gene, CDR1 is MNHEY and CDR2 is SVGAGI. The CDR3 sequence is CASSPVTHTNQPQHF. The CDR3 DNA is TGTGCCAGCAGCCCCGTGACACATACCAATCAGCCCCAGCATTTT.

The V call is TRBV2, the J call TRBJ2-7; weak D call: TRBD2 (6 bases). Looked up from germline, CDR1 is SNHLY and CDR2 is FYNNEI. Trimming left V 6 bases short and J 4 bases short, with 25 bases between. The CDR3 spans 17 residues. The CDR3 sequence is CASRPTTTSPEGYEQYF. CDR3 DNA: TGTGCCAGCAGGCCGACGACGACCTCCCCGGAGGGTTACGAGCAGTACTTC.

At least ten counts were recorded for this clonotype. The V gene is TRBV12-3 or TRBV12-4, the J gene TRBJ2-7; D not resolved. Trimming shortened V by 1 base and J by 7 bases, and 14 bases separated the two germline ends. This CDR3 region has 14 residues. CDR3 in amino acids: CASSLGLDAKEQYF. The CDR3 DNA is TGTGCCAGCAGTTTAGGGCTAGACGCGAAGGAGCAGTACTTC.

About this clonotype: A much larger clone sits a single nucleotide away, making a read error possible. The V call is TRBV12-3 or TRBV12-4, the J call TRBJ1-6; D is perhaps TRBD1 (6 bases). The germline V and J ends were trimmed by 7 bases and 6 bases, with 19 bases remaining between them. This CDR3 contains 16 residues. DNA of the CDR3: TGTGCCAGCATGACGGGGGCCTCGGCGTGTAATTCACCCCTCCACTTT. Translated: CASMTGASACNSPLHF.

This clonotype was counted between two and nine times. This chain joins TRBV6-2 or TRBV6-3 and TRBJ2-7, with D hard to call. Germline CDR1 MNHEY, CDR2 SVGEGT. This CDR3 contains 14 residues. The V gene lost 5 bases and the J gene lost 3 bases, with 14 bases spanning the gap. Written as DNA, the CDR3 is TGTGCCAGCAGTATACCGGGTCCCAACTACGAGCAGTACTTC. It encodes CASSIPGPNYEQYF.

There are many counts of this clonotype. The chain uses TRBV10-1 and TRBJ2-1, with 9 bases fitting TRBD1. V dropped 1 base and J dropped 7; count of bases not matched to a gene: 2. Germline V lookup: CDR1 WNHNN, CDR2 SYGVQD (reference sequence). The CDR3 has 14 residues. The CDR3 reads CASSELGTGNEQFF. CDR3 coding DNA: TGCGCCAGCAGTGAGTTGGGGACAGGGAATGAGCAGTTCTTC.

This clonotype has ten or more counts. The chain combines TRBV7-3 with TRBJ2-5; 11 nucleotides agree with TRBD2. The length of the CDR3 is 18 residues. Germline CDR1 is SGHTA and CDR2 is FQGTGA. V was pared by 5 bases and J by 2 bases, with 13 bases of the junction left unmatched. This chain's CDR3 is CASSRSGRAGSIQETQYF. CDR3 coding DNA: TGTGCCAGCAGCCGTAGCGGGAGGGCCGGGTCAATACAAGAGACCCAGTACTTC.

This clonotype was counted at least ten times. The gene calls are TRBV12-3 or TRBV12-4 and TRBJ2-2, with 9 positions matching TRBD2. The CDR3 has 16 amino acids. Losses at the gene ends were 5 bases for V and 4 bases for J; bases not matched to a gene: 8. The CDR3 DNA sequence: TGTGCCAGCAGTCCGTTAGCGGGAGTGATCACCGGGGAGCTGTTTTTT. It yields the protein CASSPLAGVITGELFF.

This clonotype has at least ten counts. This rearrangement joins TRBV5-1 to TRBJ2-3; perhaps TRBD1 as D (9 bases). CDR3 length equals 17 residues. V gave up 4 bases and J gave up 3 bases, with 21 bases separating them. CDR1 and CDR2 from the germline V gene are SGHRS and YFSETQ. The chain's CDR3 is CASSPNSGGQGTDTQYF. CDR3 coding DNA: TGCGCCAGCAGCCCTAACAGCGGGGGACAGGGAACAGATACGCAGTATTTT.

This clonotype was seen repeatedly, ten times or more. The V and J genes are TRBV5-5 and TRBJ2-3; 11 bases align to TRBD2. V lost 3 bases and J lost 3; bases outside the gene matches: 9. CDR3 length equals 17 residues. Germline CDR1 reads SGHKS; CDR2 reads YYEKEE (reference sequence). In DNA form, the CDR3 reads TGTGCCAGCAGCTCAATTTTAGCGGGAGGGAGGACAGATACGCAGTATTTT. This gives the protein CASSSILAGGRTDTQYF.

This clonotype was observed many times. Written as DNA, the CDR3 is TGTGCCAGCACCCCCGGAACGGGACTAAGCACAGATACGCAGTATTTT. Translated, it gives CASTPGTGLSTDTQYF. This rearrangement joins TRBV7-3 to TRBJ2-3; 7 positions match TRBD2. V lost 7 bases to trimming and J lost 0 bases; unmatched junction nucleotides: 10. Looked up from germline, CDR1 is SGHTA and CDR2 is FQGTGA. The CDR3 has 16 amino acids. The full variable domain, with the rest looked up from reference TRBV7-3 and TRBJ2-3, is GAGVSQTPSNKVTEKGKYVELRCDPISGHTALYWYRQSLGQGPEFLIYFQGTGAADDSGLPNDRFFAVRPEGSVSTLKIQRTERGDSAVYLCASTPGTGLSTDTQYFGPGTRLTVL.

This clonotype was found many times. One end of the junction is discordant with germline, which a read error may explain. The chain links TRBV7-8 to TRBJ2-2; weak D call: TRBD2 (5 bases). The CDR3 sequence is 13 residues long. Germline-derived CDR1 and CDR2 are SGHVS and FQNEAQ. The CDR3 region is CASSSARNGKLFF. The CDR3 DNA is TGTGCCAGCAGCTCCGCACGGAACGGGAAGCTGTTTTTT.

This clonotype was detected ten times or more. This chain uses TRBV29-1 with TRBJ1-1, with TRBD1 as a possible D gene (5 bases). The CDR3 totals 12 residues. CDR1 SQVTM and CDR2 ANQGSEA come from the germline V gene. V dropped 4 bases and J dropped 2 bases, with 8 bases sitting between them. CDR3: CSVAGGNTEAFF. The CDR3 DNA follows: TGCAGCGTTGCTGGGGGAAACACTGAAGCTTTCTTT.